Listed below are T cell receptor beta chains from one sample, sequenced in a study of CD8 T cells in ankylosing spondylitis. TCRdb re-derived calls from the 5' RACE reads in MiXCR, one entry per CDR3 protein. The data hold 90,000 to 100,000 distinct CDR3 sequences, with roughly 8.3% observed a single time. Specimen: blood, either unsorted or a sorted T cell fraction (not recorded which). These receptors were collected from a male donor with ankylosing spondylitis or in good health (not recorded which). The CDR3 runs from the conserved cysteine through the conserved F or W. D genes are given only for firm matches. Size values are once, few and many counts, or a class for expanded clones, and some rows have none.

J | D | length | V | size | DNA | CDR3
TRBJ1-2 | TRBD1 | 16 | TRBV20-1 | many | TGCAGTGCTCATCGGACAGGACAGAGTGAAAGCTATGGCTACACCTTC | CSAHRTGQSESYGYTF
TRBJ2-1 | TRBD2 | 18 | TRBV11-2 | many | TGTGCCAGCAGCTTGCTCACCTACAGTAGCGGGAGATCCAATGAGCAGTTCTTC | CASSLLTYSSGRSNEQFF
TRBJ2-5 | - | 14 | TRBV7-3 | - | TGTGCCAGCAGCTTAAGCGGGGACTCCTTAGCCCAGTACTTC | CASSLSGDSLAQYF
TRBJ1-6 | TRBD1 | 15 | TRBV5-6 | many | TGTGCCAGCATCAAAACGGGACAGGGCGATTCACCCCTCCACTTT | CASIKTGQGDSPLHF
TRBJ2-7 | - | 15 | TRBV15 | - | TGTGCCACCAGCAGAGGCCCGGGCCAGAGGAGCGAGCAGTACTTC | CATSRGPGQRSEQYF
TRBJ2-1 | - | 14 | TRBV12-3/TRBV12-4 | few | TGTGCCAGCAGTCAGCAGGGGACGAACAATGAGCAGTTCTTC | CASSQQGTNNEQFF
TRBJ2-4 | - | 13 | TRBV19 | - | TGTGCCAGTAGAGGGTCCGGGGCGGACATTCAGTACTTC | CASRGSGADIQYF
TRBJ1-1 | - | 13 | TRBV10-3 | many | TGTGCCATCAGTGAGTTGTTGAACACTGAAGCTTTCTTT | CAISELLNTEAFF
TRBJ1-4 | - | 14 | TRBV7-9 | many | TGTGCCAGCAGCTTTACAGCAACTAATGAAAAACTGTTTTTT | CASSFTATNEKLFF
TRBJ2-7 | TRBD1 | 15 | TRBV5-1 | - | TGCGCCAGCAGCAGGTATGGGACAGGGTACTACGAGCAGTACTTC | CASSRYGTGYYEQYF
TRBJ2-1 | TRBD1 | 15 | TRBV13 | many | TGTGCCAGCAGCTCCCGACAGGGGCTAGGGAATGAGCAGTTCTTC | CASSSRQGLGNEQFF
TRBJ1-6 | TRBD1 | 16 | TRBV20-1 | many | TGCAGTGCTAGAGGGACAGGGAGCTCCTATAATTCACCCCTCCACTTT | CSARGTGSSYNSPLHF
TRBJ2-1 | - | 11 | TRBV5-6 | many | TGTGCCAGCAGCTTTTACAATGAGCAGTTCTTC | CASSFYNEQFF
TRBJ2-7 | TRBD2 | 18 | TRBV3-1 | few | TGTGCCAGCAGCCAAGATCCGACTAGCGGGAGGGTTTTCGCCGAGCAGTACTTC | CASSQDPTSGRVFAEQYF
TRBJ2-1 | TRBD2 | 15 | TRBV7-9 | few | TGTGCCAGCAGCTCAGGACTAGCGGTTTTGAATGAGCAGTTCTTC | CASSSGLAVLNEQFF
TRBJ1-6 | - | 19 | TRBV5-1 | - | TGCGCCAGCAGCTTGTTCCTGGCAGGGCCGGTTCGGGAAAATTCACCCCTCCACTTT | CASSLFLAGPVRENSPLHF